This is a list of T cell receptor beta chains from one sample in a study of blood T cell repertoires in COVID-19. TCRdb keeps only in-frame clones here, not all; method: immunoSEQ multiplex PCR. The repertoire holds 100,000 to 150,000 clones, with around 87% as singletons. Sequencing was carried out using peripheral blood. These receptor sequences come from a woman aged 60-75 years with acute or convalescent COVID-19. CDR3s include the opening cysteine and the closing phenylalanine or tryptophan. Each record gives: D gene, J gene, clone size, V gene, CDR3 length, CDR3 protein, CDR3 DNA. D genes are given only for firm matches. Size is omitted from some rows. Given values are once, few, many or a class for expanded clones.

>-|TRBJ1-2|-|TRBV20-1|11
CSATAPGGYTF
TGCAGTGCTACCGCCCCAGGAGGCTACACCTTC
>TRBD1|TRBJ1-2|-|TRBV3-1/TRBV3-2|15
CASSQDYRGSYGYTF
TGTGCCAGCAGCCAAGATTACAGGGGGTCCTATGGCTACACCTTC
>-|TRBJ2-3|-|TRBV7-2|15
CASSIRGYGTDTQYF
TGTGCCAGCAGCATTAGGGGGTACGGCACAGATACGCAGTATTTT
>TRBD2|TRBJ2-7|-|TRBV27|14
CASSLREGNYEQYF
TGTGCCAGCAGTTTGAGGGAGGGTAACTACGAGCAGTACTTC
>-|TRBJ1-3|-|TRBV19|14
CASSKATYGNTIYF
TGTGCCAGTAGTAAAGCGACCTACGGAAACACCATATATTTT
>-|TRBJ2-1|-|TRBV3-1/TRBV3-2|17
CASSQVLAISSYNEQFF
TGTGCCAGCAGCCAAGTCCTAGCTATAAGCTCCTACAATGAGCAGTTCTTC
>TRBD1|TRBJ1-2|few|TRBV3-1/TRBV3-2|13
CASSHQGAEGYTF
TGTGCCAGCAGCCACCAGGGGGCGGAAGGCTACACCTTC
>TRBD2|TRBJ2-5|-|TRBV5-1|14
CASSGTTLGGTQYF
TGCGCCAGCTCGGGGACTACACTCGGGGGGACCCAGTACTTC
>-|TRBJ1-5|-|TRBV20-1|14
CSASRMRETQPQHF
TGCAGTGCTAGTCGAATGAGGGAGACTCAGCCCCAGCATTTT
>TRBD2|TRBJ2-3|-|TRBV19|16
CASSSPPGGTPDTQYF
TGTGCCAGTAGTAGCCCCCCGGGGGGGACCCCAGATACGCAGTATTTT
>TRBD1|TRBJ1-1|-|TRBV7-6|20
CASSLVPSIGQASGGTEAFF
TGTGCCAGCAGCTTAGTACCCTCCATCGGACAGGCCTCCGGAGGGACTGAAGCTTTCTTT
>-|TRBJ2-3|-|TRBV5-6|15
CASSFAGTYTDTQYF
TGTGCCAGCAGCTTTGCTGGGACTTACACAGATACGCAGTATTTT
>TRBD1|TRBJ1-2|-|TRBV9|15
CASSVGGQGAYGYTF
TGTGCCAGCAGCGTAGGGGGACAGGGGGCCTATGGCTACACCTTC
>TRBD2|TRBJ2-1|-|TRBV4-1|20
CASSPLTGTSGSRSYNEQFF
TGCGCCAGCAGCCCCTTAACCGGGACTAGCGGGAGCCGCTCCTACAATGAGCAGTTCTTC
>TRBD1|TRBJ1-4|-|TRBV7-9|17
CASSLGVTGTGNEKLFF
TGTGCCAGCAGCTTAGGAGTCACCGGGACAGGGAATGAAAAACTGTTTTTT
>-|TRBJ1-1|-|TRBV11-2|14
CASSLVAGYTEAFF
TGTGCCAGCAGCTTAGTCGCAGGGTACACTGAAGCTTTCTTT
>TRBD2|TRBJ2-1|-|TRBV28|16
CASSFSGLGVQDEQFF
TGTGCCAGCAGTTTCTCGGGACTAGGGGTTCAGGATGAGCAGTTCTTC
>-|TRBJ2-7|once|TRBV5-1|15
CASSLARRGTYEQYF
TGCGCCAGCAGCTTGGCCAGAAGGGGGACCTACGAGCAGTACTTC
>-|TRBJ2-7|-|TRBV3-1/TRBV3-2|15
CASSQGDTRFSEQYF
TGTGCCAGCAGCCAAGGGGACACAAGATTTTCGGAGCAGTACTTC
>TRBD2|TRBJ2-1|-|TRBV19|19
CASSLDSGTSGSSYNEQFF
TGTGCCAGTAGTTTGGATTCCGGGACTAGCGGGAGCTCCTACAATGAGCAGTTCTTC
>TRBD2|TRBJ2-2|-|TRBV27|15
CASSLYGGATGELFF
TGTGCCAGCAGTTTATACGGGGGGGCGACCGGGGAGCTGTTTTTT
>-|TRBJ2-5|-|TRBV19|13
CASRLGAGETQYF
TGTGCCAGTAGGCTGGGGGCCGGGGAGACCCAGTACTTC
>TRBD2|TRBJ2-2|-|TRBV27|14
CASKVREGRRELFF
TGTGCCAGCAAGGTGCGGGAGGGCCGAAGGGAGCTGTTTTTT
>-|TRBJ1-1|-|TRBV30|11
CAGGANTEAFF
TGTGCCGGAGGGGCGAACACTGAAGCTTTCTTT
>TRBD2|TRBJ2-3|-|TRBV30|15
CAWSLTSGRTDTQYF
TGTGCCTGGAGCTTGACTAGCGGGAGAACAGATACGCAGTATTTT
>-|TRBJ2-5|-|TRBV3-1/TRBV3-2|16
CASSQGGAWGQETQYF
TGTGCCAGCAGCCAAGGGGGAGCGTGGGGCCAAGAGACCCAGTACTTC
>TRBD1|TRBJ1-2|-|TRBV19|14
CASVKAGGNYGYTF
TGTGCCAGTGTCAAGGCAGGGGGAAACTATGGCTACACCTTC
>TRBD2|TRBJ2-6|-|TRBV5-1|17
CASSWGGGASGANVLTF
TGCGCCAGCAGCTGGGGGGGAGGTGCGTCTGGGGCCAACGTCCTGACTTTC
>-|TRBJ2-1|-|TRBV5-4|17
CASSSGGLGTPYNEQFF
TGTGCCAGCAGCTCGGGGGGCCTAGGGACTCCCTACAATGAGCAGTTCTTC
>TRBD2|TRBJ2-1|-|TRBV5-8|17
CASKGLAGVQAYNEQFF
TGTGCCAGCAAGGGACTAGCGGGAGTTCAGGCCTACAATGAGCAGTTCTTC
>-|TRBJ2-1|-|TRBV15|14
CATSRDGANNEQFF
TGTGCCACCAGCAGAGATGGAGCCAACAATGAGCAGTTCTTC
>-|TRBJ1-3|-|TRBV6-5|15
CASSYGLLSGNTIYF
TGTGCCAGCAGTTACGGACTCCTCTCTGGAAACACCATATATTTT
>-|TRBJ1-3|medium-sized|TRBV6-2/TRBV6-3|16
CASSWGGLTSGNTIYF
TGTGCCAGCAGTTGGGGGGGGCTTACCTCTGGAAACACCATATATTTT
>-|TRBJ2-1|-|TRBV28|16
CASSLSAGKGYNEQFF
TGTGCCAGCAGTTTATCGGCAGGGAAGGGATACAATGAGCAGTTCTTC
>-|TRBJ2-7|-|TRBV5-1|13
CASSPGHSYEQYF
TGCGCCAGCAGCCCAGGACACTCCTACGAGCAGTACTTC
>-|TRBJ2-1|-|TRBV3-1/TRBV3-2|14
CASSPRRTNNEQFF
TGTGCCAGCAGCCCTAGAAGGACAAACAATGAGCAGTTCTTC
>-|TRBJ1-4|-|TRBV4-2|16
CASSQGIIGQREKLFF
TGTGCCAGCAGCCAGGGTATAATAGGACAGCGTGAAAAACTGTTTTTT
>TRBD1|TRBJ1-2|-|TRBV7-3|15
CASSSSTGDTYGYTF
TGTGCCAGCAGCTCGTCGACAGGGGACACTTATGGCTACACCTTC
>-|TRBJ2-7|-|TRBV7-9|14
CASSGTGSSYEQYF
TGTGCCAGCAGCGGAACGGGGAGCTCCTACGAGCAGTACTTC
>TRBD2|TRBJ2-3|-|TRBV19|18
CASSFSLYGRASTDTQYF
TGTGCCAGTAGTTTCTCCCTCTACGGGAGGGCCAGCACAGATACGCAGTATTTT
>-|TRBJ2-6|-|TRBV15|17
CATSRVVSGAGANVLTF
TGTGCCACCAGCAGAGTCGTCTCGGGGGCTGGGGCCAACGTCCTGACTTTC
>TRBD2|TRBJ2-5|-|TRBV27|17
CASRSGFSAGVVKTQYF
TGTGCCAGCAGATCAGGGTTCAGCGCGGGAGTAGTGAAGACCCAGTACTTC
>TRBD1|TRBJ1-4|-|TRBV6-5|15
CARGGQGATNEKLFF
TGTGCCAGGGGGGGACAGGGGGCAACTAATGAAAAACTGTTTTTT
>TRBD1|TRBJ1-2|-|TRBV6-4|17
CASSDGRGQGLYYGYTF
TGTGCCAGCAGTGACGGCCGGGGACAGGGCTTGTACTATGGCTACACCTTC
>-|TRBJ2-3|-|TRBV7-9|14
CASSFAGIRDTQYF
TGTGCCAGCAGCTTCGCAGGGATAAGAGATACGCAGTATTTT
>TRBD1|TRBJ1-1|-|TRBV19|15
CASSIGTGSTTEAFF
TGTGCCAGTAGTATAGGGACAGGAAGTACCACCGAAGCTTTCTTT
>TRBD2|TRBJ2-7|once|TRBV28|15
CASTQPGLAGREQYF
TGTGCCAGCACCCAACCGGGACTAGCGGGTCGCGAGCAGTACTTC
>TRBD2|TRBJ2-5|-|TRBV5-1|20
CASSLTPASGRGGYQETQYF
TGCGCCAGCAGCTTGACTCCGGCTAGCGGGAGAGGGGGGTACCAAGAGACCCAGTACTTC
>TRBD1|TRBJ2-1|-|TRBV7-7|15
CASTVGTGVFDEQFF
TGTGCTAGCACCGTCGGGACAGGGGTTTTCGATGAGCAGTTCTTC
>TRBD2|TRBJ2-3|-|TRBV7-9|16
CASSLEGGRTADTQYF
TGTGCCAGCAGCTTAGAAGGCGGGAGGACCGCAGATACGCAGTATTTT
>TRBD2|TRBJ2-1|-|TRBV6-1|16
CASSGVLATTYNEQFF
TGTGCCAGCAGTGGCGTACTAGCGACAACCTACAATGAGCAGTTCTTC
>-|TRBJ1-1|-|TRBV6-5|14
CASSYEPRNTEAFF
TGTGCCAGCAGTTATGAACCGCGGAACACTGAAGCTTTCTTT